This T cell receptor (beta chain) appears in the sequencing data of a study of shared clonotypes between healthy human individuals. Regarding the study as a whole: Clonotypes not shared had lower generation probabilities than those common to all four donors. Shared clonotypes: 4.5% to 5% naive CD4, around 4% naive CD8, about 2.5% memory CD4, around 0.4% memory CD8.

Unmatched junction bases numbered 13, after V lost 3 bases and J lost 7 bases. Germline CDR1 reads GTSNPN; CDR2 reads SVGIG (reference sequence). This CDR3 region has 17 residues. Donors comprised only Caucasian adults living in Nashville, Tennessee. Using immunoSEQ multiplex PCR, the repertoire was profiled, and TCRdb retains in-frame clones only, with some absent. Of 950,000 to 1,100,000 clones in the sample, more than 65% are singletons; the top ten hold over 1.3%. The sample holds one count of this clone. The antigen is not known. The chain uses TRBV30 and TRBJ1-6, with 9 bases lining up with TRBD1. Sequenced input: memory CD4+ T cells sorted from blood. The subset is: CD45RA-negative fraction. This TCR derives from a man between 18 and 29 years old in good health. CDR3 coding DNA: TGTGCCTGGAGCAGGGACAGGGTGGGTATCGTGAATTCACCCCTCCACTTT. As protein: CAWSRDRVGIVNSPLHF.